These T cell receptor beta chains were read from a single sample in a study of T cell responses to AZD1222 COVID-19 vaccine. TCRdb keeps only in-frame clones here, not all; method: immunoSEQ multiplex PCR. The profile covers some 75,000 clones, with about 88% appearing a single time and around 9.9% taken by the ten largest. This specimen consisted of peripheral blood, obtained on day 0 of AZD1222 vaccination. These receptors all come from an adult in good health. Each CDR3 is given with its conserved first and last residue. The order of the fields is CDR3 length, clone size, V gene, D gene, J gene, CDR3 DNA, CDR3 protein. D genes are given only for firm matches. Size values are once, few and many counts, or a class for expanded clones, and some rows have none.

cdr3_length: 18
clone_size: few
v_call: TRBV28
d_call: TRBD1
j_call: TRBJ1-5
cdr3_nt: TGTGCCAGCAACCTGAGCCCGGGACAGGGGATAGGCAATCAGCCCCAGCATTTT
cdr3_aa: CASNLSPGQGIGNQPQHF

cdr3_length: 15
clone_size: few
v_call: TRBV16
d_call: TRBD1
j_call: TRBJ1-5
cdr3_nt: TGTGCCAGCAGCCAAGCGGGACAGGGGATCCAGCCCCAGCATTTT
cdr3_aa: CASSQAGQGIQPQHF

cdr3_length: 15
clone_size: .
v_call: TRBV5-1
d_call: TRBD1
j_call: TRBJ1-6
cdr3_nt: TGCGCCAGCAGCTTGGGACAGGGGACTAATTCACCCCTCCACTTT
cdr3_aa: CASSLGQGTNSPLHF

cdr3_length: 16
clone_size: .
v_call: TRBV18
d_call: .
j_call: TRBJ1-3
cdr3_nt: TGTGCCAGCTCACCGTTGGACAGCGGGACTGGAAACACCATATATTTT
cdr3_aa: CASSPLDSGTGNTIYF

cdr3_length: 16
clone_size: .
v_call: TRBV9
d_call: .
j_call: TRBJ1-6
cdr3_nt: TGTGCCAGCATGGAGGCAGGGCGAATGATGGGATCACCCCTCCACTTT
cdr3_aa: CASMEAGRMMGSPLHF

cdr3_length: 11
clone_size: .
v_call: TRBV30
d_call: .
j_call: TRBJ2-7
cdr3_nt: TGTGCCTGGAGTGTACGATACGAGCAGTACTTC
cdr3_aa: CAWSVRYEQYF

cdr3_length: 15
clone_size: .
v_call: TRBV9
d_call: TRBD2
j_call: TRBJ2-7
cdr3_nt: TGTGCCAGCAGCCCTCCCGGGACTAGCGGTTCCGAGCAGTACTTC
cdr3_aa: CASSPPGTSGSEQYF

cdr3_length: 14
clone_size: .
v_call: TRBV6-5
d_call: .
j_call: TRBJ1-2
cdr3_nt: TGTGCCAGCACCTGGGACCCCCAGCGGTATGGCTACACCTTC
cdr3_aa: CASTWDPQRYGYTF

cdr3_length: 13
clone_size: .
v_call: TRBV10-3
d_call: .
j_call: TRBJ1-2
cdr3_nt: TGTGCCATCAGTGAGTCGTCATTCCCTGGCTACACCTTC
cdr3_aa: CAISESSFPGYTF

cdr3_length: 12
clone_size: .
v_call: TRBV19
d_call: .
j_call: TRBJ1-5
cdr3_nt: TGTGCCAGTAGTAGAGAGGTTCAGCCCCAGCATTTT
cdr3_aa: CASSREVQPQHF

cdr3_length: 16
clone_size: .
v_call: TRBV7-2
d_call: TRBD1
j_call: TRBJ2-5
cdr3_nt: TGTGCCAGCAGCCGGACAGGGGGCGAATCCCAAGAGACCCAGTACTTC
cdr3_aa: CASSRTGGESQETQYF

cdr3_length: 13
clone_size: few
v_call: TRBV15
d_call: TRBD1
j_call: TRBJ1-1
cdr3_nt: TGTGCCACCAGCGGACAGGGGAACACTGAAGCTTTCTTT
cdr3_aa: CATSGQGNTEAFF

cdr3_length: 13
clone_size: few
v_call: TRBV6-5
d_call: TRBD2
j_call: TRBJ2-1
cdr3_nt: TGTGCCAGCAGACTAGCGGGAGGGGAAGAGGAGTTCTTC
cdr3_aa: CASRLAGGEEEFF

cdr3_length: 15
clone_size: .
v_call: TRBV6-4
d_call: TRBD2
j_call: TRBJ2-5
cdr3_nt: TGTGCCAGCAGCTTAGAAGCGGGGGCGGGAGAGACCCAGTACTTC
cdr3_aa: CASSLEAGAGETQYF

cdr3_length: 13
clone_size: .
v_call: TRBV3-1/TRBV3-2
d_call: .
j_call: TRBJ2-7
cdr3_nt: TGTGCCACCACCAACGGTGGGGCCTACGAGCAGTACTTC
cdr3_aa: CATTNGGAYEQYF

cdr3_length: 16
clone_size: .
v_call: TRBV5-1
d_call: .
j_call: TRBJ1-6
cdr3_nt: TGCGCCAGCAGCTTTACAGGGAGCTCCTATAATTCACCCCTCCACTTT
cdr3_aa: CASSFTGSSYNSPLHF

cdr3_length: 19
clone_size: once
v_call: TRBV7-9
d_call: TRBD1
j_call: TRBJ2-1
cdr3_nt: TGTGCCAGCAGCTTACGAGACAGGGGTCGACCGACACACTACAATGAGCAGTTCTTC
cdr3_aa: CASSLRDRGRPTHYNEQFF

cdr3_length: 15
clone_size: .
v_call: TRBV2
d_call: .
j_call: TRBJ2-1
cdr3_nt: TGTGCCAGCAAACAATCCCGGGACGGGGTTGATGAGCAGTTCTTC
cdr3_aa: CASKQSRDGVDEQFF

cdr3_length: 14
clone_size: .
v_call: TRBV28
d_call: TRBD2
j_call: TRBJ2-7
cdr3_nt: TGTGCCAGCAGTTCGAGCGGGAGTAACCACGAGCAGTACTTC
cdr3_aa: CASSSSGSNHEQYF

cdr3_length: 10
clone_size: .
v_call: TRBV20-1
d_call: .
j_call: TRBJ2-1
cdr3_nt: TGCAGTGCTACCCGCAATGAGCAGTTCTTC
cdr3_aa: CSATRNEQFF

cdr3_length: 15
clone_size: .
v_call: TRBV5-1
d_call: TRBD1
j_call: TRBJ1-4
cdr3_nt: TGCGCCAGCAGCTTGGGGGACAGGTCTAATGAAAAACTGTTTTTT
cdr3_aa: CASSLGDRSNEKLFF

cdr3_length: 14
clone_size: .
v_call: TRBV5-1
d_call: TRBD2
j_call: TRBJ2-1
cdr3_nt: TGCGCCAGCAGCGCCGGACTAGCGAACAATGAGCAGTTCTTC
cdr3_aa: CASSAGLANNEQFF

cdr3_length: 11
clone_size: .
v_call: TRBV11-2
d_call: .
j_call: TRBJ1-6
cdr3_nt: TGTGCCAGCAGTCAGGGTTCACCCCTCCACTTT
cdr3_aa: CASSQGSPLHF

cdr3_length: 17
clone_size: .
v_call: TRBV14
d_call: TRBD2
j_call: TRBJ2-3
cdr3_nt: TGTGCCAGCAGCCCGCGAAATTGGGCGGGAGGAGGAGATACGCAGTATTTT
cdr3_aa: CASSPRNWAGGGDTQYF